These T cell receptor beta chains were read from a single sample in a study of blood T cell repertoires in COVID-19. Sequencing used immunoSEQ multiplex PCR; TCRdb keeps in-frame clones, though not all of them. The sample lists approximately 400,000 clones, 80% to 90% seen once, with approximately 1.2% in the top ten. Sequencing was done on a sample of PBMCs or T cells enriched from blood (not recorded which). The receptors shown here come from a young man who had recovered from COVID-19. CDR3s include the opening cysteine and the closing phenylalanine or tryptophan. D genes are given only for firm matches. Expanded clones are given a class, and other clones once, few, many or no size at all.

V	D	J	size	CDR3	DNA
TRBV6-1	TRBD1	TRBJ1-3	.	CASSFTGTGENTIYF	TGTGCCAGCAGTTTCACCGGGACAGGGGAAAACACCATATATTTT
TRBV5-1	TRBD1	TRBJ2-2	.	CASSPGDRVNTGELFF	TGCGCCAGCAGCCCTGGGGACAGGGTTAACACCGGGGAGCTGTTTTTT
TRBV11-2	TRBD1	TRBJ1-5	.	CASSFTPGGDQPQHF	TGTGCCAGCAGCTTCACACCAGGGGGCGATCAGCCCCAGCATTTT
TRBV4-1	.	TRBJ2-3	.	CASSLRDNVADTQYF	TGCGCCAGCAGCCTACGGGACAATGTAGCAGATACGCAGTATTTT
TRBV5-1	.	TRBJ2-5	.	CASSPAGTKETQYF	TGCGCCAGCAGCCCGGCGGGGACGAAAGAGACCCAGTACTTC
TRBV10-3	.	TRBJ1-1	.	CAISGGSVTEAFF	TGTGCCATCAGTGGAGGGTCCGTCACTGAAGCTTTCTTT
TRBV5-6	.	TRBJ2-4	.	CASSLGSGAKNIQYF	TGTGCCAGCAGCTTGGGCTCGGGGGCCAAAAACATTCAGTACTTC
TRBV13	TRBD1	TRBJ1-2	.	CASLGQGSGYTF	TGTGCCAGCCTCGGACAGGGTAGCGGCTACACCTTC
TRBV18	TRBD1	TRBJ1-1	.	CASSPGTGYSEAFF	TGTGCCAGCTCACCAGGGACAGGGTATTCTGAAGCTTTCTTT
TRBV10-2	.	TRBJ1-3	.	CASRSTGSSGNTIYF	TGCGCCAGCAGGTCCACAGGGAGCTCTGGAAACACCATATATTTT
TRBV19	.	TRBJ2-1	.	CASSISQGSSNEQFF	TGTGCCAGTAGTATTTCGCAGGGGTCCTCCAATGAGCAGTTCTTC
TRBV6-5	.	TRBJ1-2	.	CASSYSEARSYGYTF	TGTGCCAGCAGTTACTCGGAAGCTAGAAGCTATGGCTACACCTTC
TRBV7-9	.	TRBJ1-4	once	CASSEQGQTNEKLFF	TGTGCCAGCAGCGAGCAGGGGCAGACTAATGAAAAACTGTTTTTT
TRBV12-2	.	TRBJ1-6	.	CASRLSGTGEGNSPLHF	TGTGCAAGTCGCTTAAGTGGGACAGGGGAGGGGAATTCACCCCTCCACTTT
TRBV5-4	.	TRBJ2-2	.	CASTPPDSTNTGELFF	TGTGCCAGCACCCCCCCCGACAGCACGAACACCGGGGAGCTGTTTTTT
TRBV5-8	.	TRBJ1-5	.	CASSGDRGQGEQPQHF	TGTGCCAGCAGCGGCGACCGAGGGCAAGGTGAACAGCCCCAGCATTTT
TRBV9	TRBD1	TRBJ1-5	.	CASSPRDRGDNQPQHF	TGTGCCAGCAGCCCCAGGGACAGGGGAGACAATCAGCCCCAGCATTTT
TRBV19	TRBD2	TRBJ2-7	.	CASSHTSAGVMYEQYF	TGTGCCAGTAGTCATACGTCAGCGGGGGTAATGTACGAGCAGTACTTC
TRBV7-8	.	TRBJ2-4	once	CASSVPDRLAKNIQYF	TGTGCCAGCAGCGTACCTGACAGGCTAGCCAAAAACATTCAGTACTTC
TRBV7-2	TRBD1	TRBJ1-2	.	CASSFGGQSWSYTF	TGTGCCAGCAGCTTCGGGGGACAGTCATGGAGCTACACCTTC
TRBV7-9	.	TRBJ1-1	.	CASSSLGVGTEAFF	TGTGCCAGCAGCTCCCTAGGGGTAGGCACTGAAGCTTTCTTT
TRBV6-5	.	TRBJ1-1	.	CATTGWGTEAFF	TGTGCCACAACAGGGTGGGGCACTGAAGCTTTCTTT
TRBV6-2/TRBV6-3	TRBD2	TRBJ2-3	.	CASSYSNHAGGLEDTQYF	TGTGCCAGCAGTTACTCGAATCATGCGGGGGGGCTAGAAGATACGCAGTATTTT
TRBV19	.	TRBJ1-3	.	CASSIGDTGFTGNTIYF	TGTGCCAGTAGTATTGGAGACACAGGTTTTACTGGAAACACCATATATTTT
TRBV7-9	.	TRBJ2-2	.	CASSDYEGFTGELFF	TGTGCCAGCAGCGACTACGAGGGATTTACCGGGGAGCTGTTTTTT
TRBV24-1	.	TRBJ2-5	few	CATSRGGQETQYF	TGTGCCACCAGTCGAGGGGGCCAAGAGACCCAGTACTTC
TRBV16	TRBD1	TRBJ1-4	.	CASSQYQRSGTGGEKLFF	TGTGCCAGCAGCCAATATCAGCGCTCGGGGACAGGGGGTGAAAAACTGTTTTTT
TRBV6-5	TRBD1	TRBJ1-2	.	CATLQGQGANGYTF	TGTGCCACCCTCCAGGGTCAGGGGGCTAACGGCTACACCTTC
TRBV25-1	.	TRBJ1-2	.	CAGREVYGYTF	TGTGCCGGCAGGGAGGTCTATGGCTACACCTTC
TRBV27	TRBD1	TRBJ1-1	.	CASSLTGGATEAFF	TGTGCCAGCAGTTTGACAGGGGGCGCGACTGAAGCTTTCTTT
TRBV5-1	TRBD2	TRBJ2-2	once	CASSLTSGNTGELFF	TGCGCCAGCAGCTTGACTAGCGGTAACACCGGGGAGCTGTTTTTT
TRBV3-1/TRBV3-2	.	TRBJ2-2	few	CASSQGYSGELFF	TGTGCCAGCAGCCAAGGGTACTCCGGGGAGCTGTTTTTT
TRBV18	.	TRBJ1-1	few	CASSPPIGAMNTEAFF	TGTGCCAGCTCACCACCCATAGGGGCCATGAACACTGAAGCTTTCTTT
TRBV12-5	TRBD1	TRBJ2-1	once	CASGSGQGGYNEQFF	TGTGCTAGTGGTTCAGGACAGGGGGGATACAATGAGCAGTTCTTC
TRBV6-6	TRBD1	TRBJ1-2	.	CASSRQTGDYGYTF	TGTGCCAGCAGTCGTCAGACAGGGGACTATGGCTACACCTTC
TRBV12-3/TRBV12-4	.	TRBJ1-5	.	CASTTDSVQPQHF	TGTGCCAGCACCACGGACAGTGTTCAGCCCCAGCATTTT
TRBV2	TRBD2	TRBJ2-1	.	CASRDLAGGRNEQFF	TGTGCCAGCAGGGATCTAGCGGGGGGGCGGAATGAGCAGTTCTTC
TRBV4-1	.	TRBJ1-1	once	CASSQSRATEAFF	TGCGCCAGCAGCCAATCGAGGGCCACTGAAGCTTTCTTT